One and the same sample provided the 25 T cell receptor beta chains below, sequenced in a study of blood T cell repertoires in COVID-19. Data came from immunoSEQ multiplex PCR; TCRdb stores just in-frame clones and leaves some out. This sample has about 52,000 clones, with about 88% found just once. The sample was peripheral blood. The receptors here all came from a human donor with active COVID-19. The donor label of this sample is uncertain.

The rearrangement uses TRBV6-2 or TRBV6-3 and TRBJ2-6; the D gene is possibly TRBD1 (5 bases). Trimming shortened V by 0 bases and J by 2 bases, and 5 bases separated the two germline ends. The CDR3 covers 15 residues. Germline CDR1 MNHEY, CDR2 SVGEGT. The CDR3 DNA reads as TGTGCCAGCAGTTACTCAGGGGCTGGGGCCAACGTCCTGACTTTC. It yields the protein CASSYSGAGANVLTF.

The rearrangement uses TRBV19 and TRBJ1-5; TRBD1 agrees at 9 bases. The CDR3 runs 16 residues. Trimming removed 5 bases from V and 0 bases from J; junction bases left unmatched: 5. Per the germline V gene, CDR1 is LNHDA and CDR2 is SQIVND (reference sequence). The CDR3, as DNA: TGTGCCAGTAGTCCCCTACAGGGGGCTAGCAATCAGCCCCAGCATTTT. Its protein is CASSPLQGASNQPQHF.

The chain employs TRBV2 and TRBJ1-1; 8 bases fit TRBD1. Germline CDR1 and CDR2: SNHLY and FYNNEI. This CDR3 is 15 amino acids long. Losses at the gene ends were 6 bases for V and 3 bases for J; bases not matched to a gene: 9. CDR3 region: CASRWTGSFDTEAFF. CDR3 in DNA: TGTGCCAGCAGGTGGACAGGGAGTTTTGACACTGAAGCTTTCTTT.

The chain carries TRBV13 and TRBJ2-2, with D possibly TRBD1 on 5 matching bases. Looked up from germline, CDR1 is PRHDT and CDR2 is FYEKMQ (reference sequence). This CDR3 spans 14 amino acids. Trimming shortened V by 0 bases and J by 6 bases, and 8 bases separated the two germline ends. The CDR3 loop reads CASSLGTVAGELFF. In DNA, the CDR3 is TGTGCCAGCAGCTTAGGGACAGTGGCCGGGGAGCTGTTTTTT.

The gene calls are TRBV18 and TRBJ1-1, with TRBD1 matching over 10 bases. In germline, CDR1 is KGHSH, CDR2 LQKENI. V was pared by 2 bases and J by 0 bases, with 3 bases of the junction left unmatched. The CDR3 has 16 amino acids. CDR3: CASSPGTGAMNTEAFF. In DNA form, the CDR3 reads TGTGCCAGCTCACCAGGGACAGGGGCGATGAACACTGAAGCTTTCTTT.

This chain uses TRBV7-3 with TRBJ2-7, with TRBD1 matching 7 bases. Germline V gene data show CDR1 as SGHTA and CDR2 as FQGTGA. Trimming at V came to 3 bases and at J to 3 bases, leaving 8 bases not matched to a gene. There are 15 residues in the CDR3. CDR3 amino acids: CASSLNGQENYEQYF. Written as DNA, the CDR3 is TGTGCCAGCAGCTTGAACGGACAGGAGAACTACGAGCAGTACTTC. Using reference TRBV7-3 and TRBJ2-7 for the parts outside the CDR3, the full variable domain is GAGVSQTPSNKVTEKGKYVELRCDPISGHTALYWYRQSLGQGPEFLIYFQGTGAADDSGLPNDRFFAVRPEGSVSTLKIQRTERGDSAVYLCASSLNGQENYEQYFGPGTRLTVT.

This chain joins TRBV19 and TRBJ2-1; D is unresolved. CDR1 and CDR2 from the germline V gene are LNHDA and SQIVND (reference sequence). Between the trimmed V and J ends, which lost 4 bases and 5 bases, there was a span of 15 bases. This CDR3 spans 15 amino acids. CDR3 sequence: CASSKWAIQNNEQFF. In DNA, the CDR3 is TGTGCCAGTAGTAAATGGGCCATACAGAACAATGAGCAGTTCTTC.

This chain links TRBV9 with TRBJ2-1; tentatively, D is TRBD1 (6 bases). The CDR3 has 16 amino acids. The ends were cut back, 3 bases at V and 3 bases at J, with 16 bases in the middle. CDR1 and CDR2 (germline): SGDLS, YYNGEE. The DNA for the CDR3 is TGTGCCAGCAGCGCCCAAGGACAGATAAGCTACAATGAGCAGTTCTTC. Its protein product is CASSAQGQISYNEQFF.

The V call is TRBV28, the J call TRBJ2-7, with 7 positions matching TRBD1. Germline CDR1 and CDR2: MDHEN and SYDVKM. CDR3 length equals 14 residues. J lost 4 bases, V lost 5 bases, and 8 bases had no gene match. The DNA of the CDR3 is TGTGCCAGCAGTATCACAGGGGCACGGTACGAGCAGTACTTC. Translating gives CASSITGARYEQYF.

The V call is TRBV7-6, the J call TRBJ2-1, with TRBD2 matching 11 bases. The V gene's germline CDR1 is SGHVS and CDR2 FNYEAQ. V lost 5 bases and J lost 0; bases outside the gene matches: 12. CDR3 length: 19 amino acids. The CDR3 region is CASSLGASGGLSSYNEQFF. The CDR3 coding sequence is TGTGCCAGCAGCCTGGGGGCTAGCGGGGGGCTTAGCTCCTACAATGAGCAGTTCTTC.

This clone was picked up a small number of times. The chain combines TRBV28 with TRBJ2-7, with D possibly being TRBD1 (6 bases). Germline lookup yields CDR1 MDHEN and CDR2 SYDVKM. V lost 1 base and J 0 bases, leaving 7 bases between the germline ends. CDR3 length: 14 residues. The CDR3 loop reads CASSLSDSSYEQYF. CDR3 coding DNA: TGTGCCAGCAGTTTATCGGACAGCTCCTACGAGCAGTACTTC. The complete variable domain, with remaining parts taken from reference TRBV28 and TRBJ2-7, reads DVKVTQSSRYLVKRTGEKVFLECVQDMDHENMFWYRQDPGLGLRLIYFSYDVKMKEKGDIPEGYSVSREKKERFSLILESASTNQTSMYLCASSLSDSSYEQYFGPGTRLTVT.

The V and J genes are TRBV5-4 and TRBJ2-3; no reliable D call. The CDR3 has 14 residues. V shed 3 bases and J shed 1 base, with 9 bases lying between them. Germline V gene data show CDR1 as SGHNT and CDR2 as YYREEE (reference sequence). CDR3 sequence reads: CASSSSQGTDTQYF. The CDR3 nucleotides are TGTGCCAGCAGCTCCTCACAAGGCACAGATACGCAGTATTTT.

This sequence joins TRBV2 and TRBJ2-2; D might be TRBD1 (5 bases). Germline-derived CDR1 and CDR2 are SNHLY and FYNNEI. The CDR3 spans 15 residues. The V and J ends lost 6 bases and 2 bases respectively, with 13 bases between them. In DNA, the CDR3 is TGTGCCAGCAGCCTACAGGCTCGCAACACCGGGGAGCTGTTTTTT. Protein product: CASSLQARNTGELFF.

CDR3: CSVAGGGYEQYF. DNA of the CDR3: TGCAGCGTTGCCGGCGGGGGCTACGAGCAGTACTTC. V and J are TRBV29-1 and TRBJ2-7; 7 nucleotides line up with TRBD2. This CDR3 comprises 12 residues. V was pared by 4 bases and J by 3 bases, with 3 bases of the junction left unmatched. From germline, CDR1 is SQVTM and CDR2 ANQGSEA.

V usage is TRBV3-1 (or the pseudogene TRBV3-2) and J usage is TRBJ1-1, with 11 bases that match TRBD1. This CDR3 is built from 14 residues. J lost 8 bases, V lost 1 base, and 3 bases had no gene match. Germline loops: CDR1 LGHDT, CDR2 YNNKEL (reference sequence). CDR3 sequence (DNA): TGTGCCAGCAGCCAAGGGACAGGGGGCCGGGAAGCTTTCTTT. Its protein product is CASSQGTGGREAFF.

The sample holds one count of this clone. The rearrangement joins TRBV6-4 to TRBJ1-1, with D hard to call. The V gene's germline CDR1 is MRHNA and CDR2 SNTAGT. Trimming shortened V by 4 bases and J by 5 bases, and 11 bases separated the two germline ends. The CDR3 is 13 amino acids. The CDR3 DNA sequence: TGTGCCAGCAGTGTGGGCCCTGGGACTGAAGCTTTCTTT. Translating it yields CASSVGPGTEAFF.

V is TRBV12-3 or TRBV12-4 and J is TRBJ2-3; maybe TRBD2 (6 bases). Between the trimmed V and J ends, which lost 5 bases and 8 bases, there was a span of 14 bases. This CDR3 is 13 amino acids long. Here the CDR3 DNA reads TGTGCCAGCAGTGCCCCGGGGGTACGTACGCAGTATTTT. Amino acid sequence: CASSAPGVRTQYF.

This CDR3 reads CARSNSGTDTQYF. The CDR3 bases are TGTGCCAGAAGCAATAGCGGTACAGATACGCAGTATTTT. The V and J genes are TRBV5-3 and TRBJ2-3; a possible D gene is TRBD2 (6 bases). TRBV5-3 is an ORF; its function is uncertain. The CDR3 runs 13 residues. Trimming pared 4 bases from V and 3 bases from J, leaving 9 bases between.

This chain connects TRBV5-1 to TRBJ1-1, with D uncertain. The germline gives CDR1 SGHRS, CDR2 YFSETQ. V lost 4 bases to trimming and J lost 3 bases, with 10 bases between them. The CDR3 runs 13 residues. The CDR3 region has the DNA TGCGCCAGCAGCCCTTCTGCGGACACTGAAGCTTTCTTT. Translating gives CASSPSADTEAFF. Supplemented by reference TRBV5-1 and TRBJ1-1, the full variable domain reads KAGVTQTPRYLIKTRGQQVTLSCSPISGHRSVSWYQQTPGQGLQFLFEYFSETQRNKGNFPGRFSGRQFSNSRSEMNVSTLELGDSALYLCASSPSADTEAFFGQGTRLTVV.

This chain joins TRBV29-1 and TRBJ2-2; D gene ambiguous. CDR1 and CDR2 (germline): SQVTM, ANQGSEA. Trimming took 7 bases from V and 0 from J, leaving 6 bases between them. The CDR3 is made up of 12 amino acids. The CDR3 reads CSGTANTGELFF. CDR3 nucleotide sequence: TGCAGCGGTACAGCGAACACCGGGGAGCTGTTTTTT.

Here the CDR3 reads CASSLDMNTEAFF. In DNA, the CDR3 is TGTGCCAGCAGCTTAGACATGAACACTGAAGCTTTCTTT. V usage is TRBV7-9 and J usage is TRBJ1-1; D is unresolved. Germline CDR1 SEHNR, CDR2 FQNEAQ (reference sequence). CDR3 size: 13 residues. The ends were cut back, 1 base at V and 0 bases at J, with 3 bases in the middle.

V is TRBV18 and J is TRBJ1-5; D uncertain. CDR3 size: 14 residues. From germline, CDR1 is KGHSH and CDR2 LQKENI. V lost 6 bases, J lost 5 bases, and 14 bases lay in between. CDR3 amino acids: CASSGSLADQPQHF. In DNA, the CDR3 is TGTGCCAGCTCTGGGAGTTTAGCCGATCAGCCCCAGCATTTT.

CDR3 bases: TGCAGCGTTGAAGTCCTAGGATTTTCTCGGTCTAATACCGGGGAGCTGTTTTTT. Protein: CSVEVLGFSRSNTGELFF. The chain has TRBV29-1 and TRBJ2-2; D remains unclear. Trimming took off 1 base at V and 5 bases at J, with 23 bases between the two ends. The CDR3 loop spans 18 amino acids. Germline CDR1 reads SQVTM; CDR2 reads ANQGSEA.

This chain connects TRBV5-6 to TRBJ2-3, with no clear D. Germline assignment: CDR1 SGHDT and CDR2 YYEEEE. V was shortened by 5 bases and J by 2 bases, with 12 bases between the two germline ends. The CDR3 runs 14 residues. The CDR3 spells CASRSWANTDTQYF. The CDR3 DNA follows: TGTGCCAGCAGGTCGTGGGCTAACACAGATACGCAGTATTTT. Complete variable domain (other parts from reference TRBV5-6 and TRBJ2-3): DAGVTQSPTHLIKTRGQQVTLRCSPKSGHDTVSWYQQALGQGPQFIFQYYEEEERQRGNFPDRFSGHQFPNYSSELNVNALLLGDSALYLCASRSWANTDTQYFGPGTRLTVL.

The chain links TRBV4-1 to TRBJ2-5; 7 nucleotides agree with TRBD2. This CDR3 has 14 residues. Germline values: CDR1 MGHRA, CDR2 YSYEKL. The junction had 6 bases not matched to a gene; V was cut back by 4 bases and J by 4 bases. The DNA of the CDR3 is TGCGCCAGCAGCCGAGGGACTAACACAGAGACCCAGTACTTC. Amino acid sequence: CASSRGTNTETQYF.